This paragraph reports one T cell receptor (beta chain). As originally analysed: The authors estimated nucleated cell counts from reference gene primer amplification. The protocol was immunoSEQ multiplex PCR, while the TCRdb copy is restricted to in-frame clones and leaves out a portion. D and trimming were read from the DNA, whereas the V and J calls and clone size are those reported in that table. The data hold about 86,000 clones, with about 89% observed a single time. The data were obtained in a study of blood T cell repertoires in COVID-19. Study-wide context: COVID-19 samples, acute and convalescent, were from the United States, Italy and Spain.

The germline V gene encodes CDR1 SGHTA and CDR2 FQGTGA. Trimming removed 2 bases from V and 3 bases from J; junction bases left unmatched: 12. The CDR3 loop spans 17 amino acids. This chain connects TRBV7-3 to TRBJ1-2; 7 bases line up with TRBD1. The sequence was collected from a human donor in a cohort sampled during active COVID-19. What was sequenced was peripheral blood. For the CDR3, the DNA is TGTGCCAGCAGCTTAGGGCTCCCGGGACAGTCTGACTATGGCTACACCTTC. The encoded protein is CASSLGLPGQSDYGYTF.